This record looks at one TCR beta chain sequence and its context. The CDR3 is made up of 13 amino acids. V lost 4 bases, J lost 11 bases, and 12 bases lay in between. Germline assignment: CDR1 MNHNS and CDR2 SASEGT. Sequenced by immunoSEQ multiplex PCR; TCRdb stores in-frame clones only, minus some. Among roughly 1 million clones listed, about 75% were seen once. This specimen belongs to a study of shared clonotypes between healthy human individuals. The V and J genes are TRBV6-1 and TRBJ1-6; no clear D gene. The sample consisted of memory CD4+ T cells sorted from blood. Documented subset: CD45RA-negative fraction. The clonotype originates from a man aged 18 to 30 in good health. DNA of the CDR3: TGTGCCAGCAGTGTTAAGGAGGGAACACCCCTCCACTTT. Its translation is CASSVKEGTPLHF.